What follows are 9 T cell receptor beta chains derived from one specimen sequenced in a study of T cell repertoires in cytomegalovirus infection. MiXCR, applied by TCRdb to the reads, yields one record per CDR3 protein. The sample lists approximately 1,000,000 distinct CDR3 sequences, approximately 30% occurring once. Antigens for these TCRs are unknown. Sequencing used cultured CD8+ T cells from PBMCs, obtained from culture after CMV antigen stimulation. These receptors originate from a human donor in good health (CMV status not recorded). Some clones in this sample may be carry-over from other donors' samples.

This CDR3 is CSVEAASDTEAFF. CDR3 coding DNA: TGCAGCGTTGAGGCAGCTAGTGACACTGAAGCTTTCTTT. V usage is TRBV29-1 and J usage is TRBJ1-1; D is unresolved. Per germline, CDR1 SQVTM and CDR2 ANQGSEA. V gave up 3 bases and J gave up 3 bases, with 11 bases separating them. The CDR3 consists of 13 residues. The full variable domain, rest sourced from reference TRBV29-1 and TRBJ1-1, is SAVISQKPSRDICQRGTSLTIQCQVDSQVTMMFWYRQQPGQSLTLIATANQGSEATYESGFVIDKFPISRPNLTFSTLTVSNMSPEDSSIYLCSVEAASDTEAFFGQGTRLTVV.

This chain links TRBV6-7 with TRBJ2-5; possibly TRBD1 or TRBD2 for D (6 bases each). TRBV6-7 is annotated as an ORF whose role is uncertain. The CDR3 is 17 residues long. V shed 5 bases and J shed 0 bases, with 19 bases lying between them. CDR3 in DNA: TGTGCCAGCAGTCCTGGAGAGGAGGGGGAGTACCAAGAGACCCAGTACTTC. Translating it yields CASSPGEEGEYQETQYF.

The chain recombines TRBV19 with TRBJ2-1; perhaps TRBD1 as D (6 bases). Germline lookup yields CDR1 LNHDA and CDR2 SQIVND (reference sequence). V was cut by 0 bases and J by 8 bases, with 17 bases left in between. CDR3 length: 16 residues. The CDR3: CASSIDRAQGFDEQFF. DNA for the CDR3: TGTGCCAGTAGTATAGACCGCGCCCAGGGGTTCGATGAGCAGTTCTTC.

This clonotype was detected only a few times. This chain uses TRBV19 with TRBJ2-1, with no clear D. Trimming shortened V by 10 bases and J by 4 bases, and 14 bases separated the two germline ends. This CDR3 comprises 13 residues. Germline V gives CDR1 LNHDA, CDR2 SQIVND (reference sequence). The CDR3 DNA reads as TGTGCCACTCTAGAAGGCGGTTACAATGAGCAGTTCTTC. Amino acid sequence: CATLEGGYNEQFF.

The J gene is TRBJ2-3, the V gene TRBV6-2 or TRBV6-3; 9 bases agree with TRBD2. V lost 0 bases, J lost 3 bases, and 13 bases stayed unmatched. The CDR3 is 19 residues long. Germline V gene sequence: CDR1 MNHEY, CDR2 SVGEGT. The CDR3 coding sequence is TGTGCCAGCAGTTACTCGATAGCGGGGGATGATGCAATGACAGATACGCAGTATTTT. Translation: CASSYSIAGDDAMTDTQYF.

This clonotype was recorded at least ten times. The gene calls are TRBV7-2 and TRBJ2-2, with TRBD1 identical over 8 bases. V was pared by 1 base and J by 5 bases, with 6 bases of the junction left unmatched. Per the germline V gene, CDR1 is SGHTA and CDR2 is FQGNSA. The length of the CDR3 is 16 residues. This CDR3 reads CASSLDGTGPTGELFF. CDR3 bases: TGTGCCAGCAGCTTAGACGGGACAGGTCCAACCGGGGAGCTGTTTTTT.

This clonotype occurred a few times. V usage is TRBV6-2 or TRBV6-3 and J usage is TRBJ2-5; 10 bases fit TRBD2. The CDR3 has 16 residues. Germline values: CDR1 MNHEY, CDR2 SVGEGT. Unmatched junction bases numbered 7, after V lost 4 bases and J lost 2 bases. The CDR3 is CASSFKLAGLQETQYF. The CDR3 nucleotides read TGTGCCAGCAGTTTCAAACTAGCGGGGTTACAAGAGACCCAGTACTTC.

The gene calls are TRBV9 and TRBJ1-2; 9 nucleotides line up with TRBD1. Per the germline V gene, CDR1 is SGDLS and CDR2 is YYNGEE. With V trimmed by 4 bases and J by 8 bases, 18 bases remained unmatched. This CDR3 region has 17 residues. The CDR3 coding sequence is TGTGCCAGCAGCCCCCGGACAGGGGCCTTAAGTCGGAAAGGCTACACCTTC. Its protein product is CASSPRTGALSRKGYTF.

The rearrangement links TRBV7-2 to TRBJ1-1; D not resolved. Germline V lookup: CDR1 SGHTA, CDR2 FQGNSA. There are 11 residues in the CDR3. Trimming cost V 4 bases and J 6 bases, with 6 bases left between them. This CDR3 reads CASSSIPEAFF. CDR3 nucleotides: TGTGCCAGCAGCTCCATCCCTGAAGCTTTCTTT.